This T cell receptor (beta chain) was recorded in a study of identical twins. The cDNA had a unique molecular identifier and a template-switch universal primer site. TCRdb re-derived calls from the 5' RACE reads in MiXCR, one entry per CDR3 protein. The sample lists about 810,000 distinct CDR3 sequences; 9% to 15% were seen once. This clonotype has a count of ten or more. What it binds is not known. The study, taken as a whole, reports: Beta out-of-frame sequences displayed a weaker excess of sharing between twins.

The junction had 6 bases not matched to a gene; V was cut back by 1 base and J by 5 bases. Germline-derived CDR1 and CDR2 are SGHRS and YFSETQ. The CDR3 is 15 residues long. This sample also belongs to another study, concerning yellow fever vaccine responses in identical twins.

The chain uses TRBV5-1 and TRBJ2-1, with 7 bases matching TRBD1. This sequence was found in a woman younger than 30 in good health. The sample taken for sequencing was PBMCs. In nucleotides, the CDR3 is TGCGCCAGCAGCTTGCCGACAGGGAAAAACAATGAGCAGTTCTTC. Translated: CASSLPTGKNNEQFF.